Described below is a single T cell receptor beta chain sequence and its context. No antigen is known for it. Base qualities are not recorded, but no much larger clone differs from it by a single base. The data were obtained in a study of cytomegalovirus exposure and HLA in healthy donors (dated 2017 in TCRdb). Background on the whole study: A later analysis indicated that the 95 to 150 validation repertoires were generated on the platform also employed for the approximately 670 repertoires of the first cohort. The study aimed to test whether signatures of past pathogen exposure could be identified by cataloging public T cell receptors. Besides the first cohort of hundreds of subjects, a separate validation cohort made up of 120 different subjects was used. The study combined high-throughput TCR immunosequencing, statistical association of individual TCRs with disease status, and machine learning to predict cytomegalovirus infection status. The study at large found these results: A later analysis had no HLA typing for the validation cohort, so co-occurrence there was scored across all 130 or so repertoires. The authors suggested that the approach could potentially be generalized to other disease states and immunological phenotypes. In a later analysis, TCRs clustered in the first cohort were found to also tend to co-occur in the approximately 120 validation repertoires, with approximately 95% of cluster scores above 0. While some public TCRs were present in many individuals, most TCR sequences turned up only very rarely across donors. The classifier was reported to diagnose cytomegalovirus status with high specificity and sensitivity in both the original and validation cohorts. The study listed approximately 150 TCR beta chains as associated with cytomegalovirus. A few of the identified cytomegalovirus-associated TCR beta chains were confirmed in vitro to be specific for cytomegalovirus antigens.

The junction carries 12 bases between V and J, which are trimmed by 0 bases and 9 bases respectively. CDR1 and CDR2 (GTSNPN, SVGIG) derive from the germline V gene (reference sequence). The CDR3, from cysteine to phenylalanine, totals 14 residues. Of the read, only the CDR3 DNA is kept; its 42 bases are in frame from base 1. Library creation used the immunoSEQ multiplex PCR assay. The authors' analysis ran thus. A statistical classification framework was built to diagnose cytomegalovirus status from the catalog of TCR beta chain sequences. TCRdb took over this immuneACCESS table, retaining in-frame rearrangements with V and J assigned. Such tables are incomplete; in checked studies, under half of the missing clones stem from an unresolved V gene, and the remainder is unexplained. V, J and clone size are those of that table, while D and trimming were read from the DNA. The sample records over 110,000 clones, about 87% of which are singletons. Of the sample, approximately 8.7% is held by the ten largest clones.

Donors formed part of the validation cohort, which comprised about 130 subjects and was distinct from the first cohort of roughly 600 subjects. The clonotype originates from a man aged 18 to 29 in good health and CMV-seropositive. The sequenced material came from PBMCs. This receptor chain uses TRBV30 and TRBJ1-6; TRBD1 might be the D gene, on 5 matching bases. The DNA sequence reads TGTGCCTGGAGTGTTAGGGGTTTGGGTTCACCCCTCCACTTT. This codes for CAWSVRGLGSPLHF.